This section outlines one T cell receptor (beta chain) sequence together with its context. The antigen it binds to is not known. Per-nucleotide qualities are absent, and no much larger clonotype sits a single base away. Each collaborating institution followed its own protocols to collect whole blood in K2EDTA tubes. For TCRbeta analysis, collaborators shipped samples as frozen whole blood, isolated PBMCs, or DNA extracted from either of those sample types. This sample stems from a study of blood T cell repertoires in COVID-19 (dated by TCRdb to the early 2020s). Describing the broader study: Samples covering the acute and convalescent phases of COVID-19 were provided by collaborators in the United States, Italy and Spain. The material from the prospective study consisted of cDNA or gDNA derived from T cells, B-cell-depleted T cells, or PBMCs. Deeply sampled blood TCRbeta repertoires from subjects exposed to, actively infected with, or recovered from COVID-19 were included in the dataset. The repertoires were released in a freely available public database intended as a resource for research on the immune response to SARS-CoV-2. The samples were drawn from the first 160 participants of the ongoing ImmuneRACE study and from about 1,200 subjects provided by 6 global collaborators. The sample metadata nearly always contained a de-identified subject ID, COVID-19 status, age in years and sex. Where HLA class I and class II types were available, the types were taken from metadata supplied by the sample provider, not from assay-based typing. General study outcomes and caveats: The amount of clinical and demographic metadata varied by source and participant and was provided uncurated.

Trimming at the junction amounts to 11 bases on V and 6 bases on J, and the germline ends lie 17 bases apart. The germline V gene yields MNHEY for CDR1 and SVGAGI for CDR2. The CDR3 sequence holds 13 residues, the cysteine and phenylalanine included. Of the read, only the CDR3 DNA is kept; its 39 bases are in frame from base 1. TCRbeta CDR3 regions were amplified from genomic DNA by means of the immunoSEQ Assay, a bias-controlled multiplex PCR. Regarding the original processing steps: The number of nucleated cells in each sample was estimated by amplification of reference gene primers within the assay. Sequence reads were collapsed and filtered to measure the absolute abundance of every unique TCRbeta CDR3 rearrangement. For each sample, productive Simpson clonality was calculated as the square root of Simpson's diversity index over productive rearrangements. TCRdb provides this immuneACCESS table in a form limited to in-frame rearrangements. Some clones are lacking; in checked studies, under half of them reflect an unresolved V gene, and why the rest are absent is not known. V and J calls plus clone size are reproduced from that table; the DNA served to infer D and trimming. The sample yields 90,000 or so clones; about 79% were counted once. Roughly 25% of the sample is taken by the ten largest.

Sequenced sample: peripheral blood. The TCR sequence derives from a man in his 60s with acute or convalescent COVID-19. The rearrangement combines TRBV6-5 with TRBJ1-5; perhaps TRBD1 is the D gene, with 5 bases matching. Here the CDR3 is given as CAASDGGGQPQHF. In nucleotides, the sequence is TGTGCCGCATCAGACGGGGGGGGTCAGCCCCAGCATTTT.